This T cell receptor beta chain derives from a study of blood T cell repertoires in COVID-19. The CDR3 runs to 16 residues. CDR1 MGHRA and CDR2 YSYEKL come from the germline V gene. V was clipped by 0 bases and J by 3 bases; unmatched bases: 2. Using immunoSEQ multiplex PCR, the repertoire was profiled, and TCRdb retains in-frame clones only, with some absent. The sample lists 300,000 to 350,000 clones, 90% to 95% occurring once. The sequencing sample was made of PBMCs or T cells enriched from blood (not recorded which). The origin of this receptor is a woman in her twenties or thirties who had been exposed to COVID-19. V usage is TRBV4-1 and J usage is TRBJ1-6; 7 positions match TRBD1. The CDR3 spells CASSQDRGSYNSPLHF. The DNA for the CDR3 is TGCGCCAGCAGCCAAGACAGGGGGAGCTATAATTCACCCCTCCACTTT.